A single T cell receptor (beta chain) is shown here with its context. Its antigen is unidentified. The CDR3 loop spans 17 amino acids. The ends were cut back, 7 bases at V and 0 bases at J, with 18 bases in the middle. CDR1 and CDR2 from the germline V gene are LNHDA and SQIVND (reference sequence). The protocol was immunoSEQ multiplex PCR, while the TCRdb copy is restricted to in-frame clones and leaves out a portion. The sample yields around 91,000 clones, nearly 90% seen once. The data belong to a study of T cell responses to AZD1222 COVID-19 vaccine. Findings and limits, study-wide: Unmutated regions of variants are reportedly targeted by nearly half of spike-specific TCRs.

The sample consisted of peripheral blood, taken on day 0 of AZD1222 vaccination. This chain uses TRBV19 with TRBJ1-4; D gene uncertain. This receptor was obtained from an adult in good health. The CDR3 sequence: CASKGNSPFATNEKLFF. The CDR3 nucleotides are TGTGCCAGTAAAGGAAACAGCCCCTTTGCAACTAATGAAAAACTGTTTTTT.